This TCR beta chain was observed in a study of PD-1 blockade in classical Hodgkin lymphoma. The study's findings and limits: Those starting nivolumab under 1 year post-ASCT were excluded.

In its sample, this clone was seen a few times. Its cognate antigen is unknown. Sequencing used immunoSEQ multiplex PCR; TCRdb keeps in-frame clones, though not all of them. The repertoire holds tens of thousands of clones, with 70% to 90% as singletons. CDR3 length: 16 residues. CDR1 PRHDT and CDR2 FYEKMQ come from the germline V gene (reference sequence). Trimming took 5 bases from V and 8 from J; bases not matched to a gene: 11. Each of the patients experienced relapse following autologous stem cell transplantation, and their brentuximab vedotin exposure differed. Progressive disease, partial response or complete response was each patient's best response.

The TCR originated in a human donor with classical Hodgkin lymphoma. The material sequenced was peripheral blood mononuclear cells (PBMCs), taken before the second cycle of nivolumab. The chain is built from TRBV13 and TRBJ1-4; 10 bases are shared with TRBD1. The CDR3 reads CASSHRQGAIQEKLFF. CDR3 coding DNA: TGTGCCAGCAGCCACAGACAGGGGGCGATTCAGGAAAAACTGTTTTTT.